This T cell receptor beta chain was recovered during a study of blood T cell repertoires in COVID-19. Study context: The analysed material was cDNA or gDNA that came from T cells, B-cell-depleted T cells, or PBMCs.

The CDR3 loop spans 17 amino acids. Germline CDR1 reads MGHDK; CDR2 reads SYGVNS. With 7 bases clipped from V and 6 bases from J, the junction kept 15 bases outside the gene matches. The assay was immunoSEQ multiplex PCR, and TCRdb's table has in-frame clones only and misses some. The data hold 360,000 or so clones, with roughly nine tenths observed a single time. This receptor was taken from a woman aged 25 to 39 who had recovered from COVID-19. V and J are TRBV25-1 and TRBJ1-6; 7 bases align to TRBD1. Sequenced material: PBMCs or T cells enriched from blood (not recorded which). CDR3 nucleotides: TGTGCCAGCACGGATACAGGGGCCCTCGGCCCTAATTCACCCCTCCACTTT. It yields the protein CASTDTGALGPNSPLHF.